This TCR beta chain was captured in a study of blood T cell repertoires in COVID-19. Study summary: The origin of the acute and convalescent COVID-19 samples was the United States, Italy and Spain.

Cohort allocation depended upon clinical history that participants reported. In the original workflow: Estimates of nucleated cell counts were drawn from the amplification of reference gene primers. Generated by immunoSEQ multiplex PCR, the TCRdb table keeps only in-frame clones and is missing some. From that table come the V and J calls and clone size; the DNA was used to work out D and trimming. The table has more than 400,000 clones, about 90% seen once. The sample consisted of PBMCs or T cells enriched from blood (not recorded which). This clonotype originated in a man younger than 35 who had recovered from COVID-19.

In DNA form, the CDR3 reads TGTGCCAGCAGCGACACGGGCCAGGGGACGGCTTTCTTT. Translated: CASSDTGQGTAFF. The chain uses TRBV6-5 and TRBJ1-1, with D maybe TRBD1 (6 bases). V was trimmed by 6 bases and J by 11 bases, leaving 19 bases between them. The CDR3 extends over 13 amino acids. CDR1 MNHEY and CDR2 SVGAGI come from the germline V gene.